This T cell receptor beta chain was recovered during a study of blood T cell repertoires in COVID-19. Study-wide background: Specimens from acute and convalescent COVID-19 originated in the United States, Italy and Spain.

Germline CDR1 KGHDR, CDR2 SFDVKD. The CDR3 is made up of 19 amino acids. V gave up 0 bases and J gave up 1 base; unmatched junction bases: 4. The repertoire was sequenced with immunoSEQ multiplex PCR; TCRdb's copy has only in-frame clones and lacks some. This table has some 120,000 clones, around 80% appearing once. The sequenced sample consisted of peripheral blood. The V gene is TRBV24-1, the J gene TRBJ2-1; 14 bases are shared with TRBD2. The TCR was taken from a man in his 70s with active or convalescent COVID-19. CDR3 sequence: CATSDLPGLAGASYNEQFF. The CDR3 region has the DNA TGTGCCACCAGTGATTTGCCGGGACTAGCGGGAGCTTCCTACAATGAGCAGTTCTTC.